The 18 T cell receptor beta chains below come from one sample, sequenced in a study of Tregs in tolerant kidney transplant recipients. Clones were sequenced by immunoSEQ multiplex PCR, and TCRdb holds only the in-frame ones, with some missing. This table lists about 33,000 clones. This material consisted of CD8+ T cells from blood, taken before the transplant. All receptors come from a human donor who received a combined kidney and bone marrow transplant.

Concerning this clone itself: The read falls 3 residues short of the CDR3 end, and the missing part is taken from the germline J gene. The rearrangement links TRBV6-1 to TRBJ2-6, with D perhaps TRBD2 (6 bases). CDR3 length: 18 amino acids. Germline CDR1 reads MNHNS; CDR2 reads SASEGT. The V end lost 1 base, the J end lost 2 bases, and 15 bases lay between the germline ends. The DNA read from the CDR3 is TGTGCCAGCAGTGAAGAACGGGTAGGGACTGCTGGGGCCAACGTC. Its protein product is CASSEERVGTAGANV. The CDR3 in its entirety is CASSEERVGTAGANVLTF.

With respect to this clone: The CDR3 end is not reached by the read, which stops 3 residues before it; the germline J gene fills it in. The rearrangement links TRBV5-5 to TRBJ2-7; tentative D call: TRBD2 (5 bases). CDR1 is SGHKS, CDR2 YYEKEE, per germline (reference sequence). Deletions cut 1 base from V and 3 bases from J, with 8 bases between. The CDR3 covers 13 residues. CDR3 loop: CASSLTSLYEQYF. The CDR3 DNA, read in part, is TGTGCCAGCAGCTTGACTAGTCTCTACGAG. The complete variable domain, with remaining parts taken from reference TRBV5-5 and TRBJ2-7, reads DAGVTQSPTHLIKTRGQQVTLRCSPISGHKSVSWYQQVLGQGPQFIFQYYEKEERGRGNFPDRFSARQFPNYSSELNVNALLLGDSALYLCASSLTSLYEQYFGPGTRLTVT.

As concerns this clone: The read finishes 3 residues shy of the CDR3 end, and the germline J gene is used to complete it. V and J are TRBV6-2 or TRBV6-3 and TRBJ2-7; D is undetermined. The V end lost 0 bases, the J end lost 3 bases, and 6 bases lay between the germline ends. Germline values: CDR1 MNHEY, CDR2 SVGEGT. This CDR3 contains 13 residues. Partial CDR3 DNA: TGTGCCAGCAGTTACTCGAACAGCTACGAG. As protein: CASSYSNSYE. The full CDR3 reads CASSYSNSYEQYF.

Concerning this clone itself: The sequenced fragment ends 3 residues before the CDR3 boundary, so the rest is inferred from the germline J gene. V usage is TRBV19 and J usage is TRBJ2-7, with D possibly matching TRBD1 (6 bases). Germline loops: CDR1 LNHDA, CDR2 SQIVND (reference sequence). Trimming left V 1 base short and J 3 bases short, with 13 bases between. The length of the CDR3 is 15 residues. CDR3 DNA (partial): TGTGCCAGTAGTATAGGCACCCAGACAGGCTACGAG. Protein: CASSIGTQTGYE. The entire CDR3 sequence reads CASSIGTQTGYEQYF.

As for this clone: The read comes to an end 3 residues before the CDR3 does, leaving the germline J gene to fill in the end. The chain carries TRBV7-9 and TRBJ2-7, with D uncertain. Germline-derived CDR1 and CDR2 are SEHNR and FQNEAQ (reference sequence). V lost 2 bases and J 0 bases, leaving 5 bases between the germline ends. CDR3 size: 13 residues. The CDR3 region is CASSLSVSYEQYF. The CDR3 bases that were read are TGTGCCAGCAGCTTATCGGTCTCCTACGAG. Supplemented by reference TRBV7-9 and TRBJ2-7, the full variable domain reads DTGVSQNPRHKITKRGQNVTFRCDPISEHNRLYWYRQTLGQGPEFLTYFQNEAQLEKSRLLSDRFSAERPKGSFSTLEIQRTEQGDSAMYLCASSLSVSYEQYFGPGTRLTVT.

As concerns this clone: The observed sequence ends 3 residues before the CDR3 terminus, with the missing tail filled in from the germline J gene. The chain couples TRBV19 to TRBJ2-7, with a tentative D call TRBD1 (6 bases). This CDR3 has 17 residues. Trimming removed 1 base at V and 0 bases at J, with 16 bases between. Looked up from germline, CDR1 is LNHDA and CDR2 is SQIVND (reference sequence). Partial CDR3 DNA: TGTGCCAGTAGTATAGCAGGAGAGACAGGAAACTCCTACGAG. This sequence encodes CASSIAGETGNSYE. From start to end, the CDR3 is CASSIAGETGNSYEQYF.

A note on this clone: The read stops 3 residues short of the end of the CDR3; the missing end is completed from the germline J gene. The chain combines TRBV6-1 with TRBJ2-3, with TRBD2 matching 11 bases. Germline assignment: CDR1 MNHNS and CDR2 SASEGT. CDR3 length: 15 residues. J lost 2 bases, V lost 4 bases, and 2 bases had no gene match. CDR3 DNA, as far as it was read: TGTGCCAGCAGTGCTAGCGGGGGGCTCACAGATACG. It is translated as CASSASGGLTDT. The entire CDR3 sequence reads CASSASGGLTDTQYF.

Note on this clone: The DNA ends 3 residues before the CDR3 does, and the rest of the CDR3 is filled in from the germline J gene. The chain employs TRBV6-2 or TRBV6-3 and TRBJ1-6, with a possible D match to TRBD1 (6 bases). Germline assignment: CDR1 MNHEY and CDR2 SVGEGT. The CDR3 covers 16 residues. The V end lost 5 bases, the J end lost 6 bases, and 17 bases lay between the germline ends. Partial CDR3 DNA: TGTGCCAGCAGTACGCCTTACAGGGAGGTTAATTCACCC. Translation gives CASSTPYREVNSP. The whole CDR3 sequence is CASSTPYREVNSPLHF.

On this clone: The sequenced fragment ends 3 residues before the CDR3 boundary, so the rest is inferred from the germline J gene. The V and J genes are TRBV7-2 and TRBJ2-7, with D possibly TRBD2 on 6 matching bases. V was clipped by 5 bases and J by 2 bases, with 13 bases between them. The length of the CDR3 is 14 residues. Germline CDR1 SGHTA, CDR2 FQGNSA. CDR3 protein: CASSNSGTAYEQYF. The sequenced part of the CDR3 DNA is TGTGCCAGCAGCAATAGCGGAACCGCCTACGAG.

As regards this clone: The DNA ends 3 residues before the CDR3 does, and the rest of the CDR3 is filled in from the germline J gene. The chain has TRBV29-1 and TRBJ2-7; TRBD1 might be the D (6 bases). Germline V gives CDR1 SQVTM, CDR2 ANQGSEA. This CDR3 contains 16 residues. The germline V and J ends were trimmed by 3 bases and 3 bases, with 21 bases remaining between them. The CDR3 sequence: CSVEVPRTDSFYEQYF. The sequenced CDR3 bases are TGCAGCGTTGAGGTGCCGCGGACAGATTCCTTCTACGAG.

As for this clone: The read ends 3 residues early relative to the CDR3; the germline J gene fills the gap. V gene TRBV29-1 combines with J gene TRBJ1-2, with 11 bases aligning to TRBD1. Germline V gene sequence: CDR1 SQVTM, CDR2 ANQGSEA. The CDR3 is 13 amino acids. The CDR3 DNA, read in part, is TGCAGCGTGGATATGGACAGGGGGCGAGGC. It yields the protein CSVDMDRGRG. The full CDR3 is CSVDMDRGRGYTF.

On this clone: The CDR3 end is not reached by the read, which stops 3 residues before it; the germline J gene fills it in. This chain uses TRBV20-1 with TRBJ1-1; 7 bases fit TRBD1. Trimming at V came to 4 bases and at J to 0 bases, leaving 2 bases not matched to a gene. Germline CDR1 reads DFQATT; CDR2 reads SNEGSKA (reference sequence). The CDR3 is made up of 13 amino acids. Partial CDR3 DNA: TGCAGTGCTACACAGGGGCTGAACACTGAA. This sequence encodes CSATQGLNTE. The entire CDR3 protein reads CSATQGLNTEAFF.

With respect to this clone: Read data end 3 residues before the CDR3 end; the end is taken from the germline J gene. This chain uses TRBV7-9 with TRBJ1-1; D is uncertain. Germline CDR1 is SEHNR and CDR2 is FQNEAQ (reference sequence). The length of the CDR3 is 14 residues. V was shortened by 5 bases and J by 3 bases, with 13 bases between the two germline ends. The CDR3 DNA, read in part, is TGTGCCAGCAGCCTCCCCGGGTTCGACACTGAA. It codes for CASSLPGFDTE. The whole CDR3 region reads CASSLPGFDTEAFF.

To note about this clone: The read is 3 residues too short to cover the CDR3 end, so that end is filled in from the germline J gene. The V and J genes are TRBV6-2 or TRBV6-3 and TRBJ2-1; TRBD1 matches at 9 bases. CDR3 length: 16 residues. The trim removed 5 bases at V and 3 bases at J, leaving 8 bases unmatched. Looked up from germline, CDR1 is MNHEY and CDR2 is SVGEGT. Incomplete CDR3 DNA: TGTGCCAGCAGTCGGGACAGGGTCGGGGGCTACAATGAG. Residues: CASSRDRVGGYNE. The complete CDR3 sequence is CASSRDRVGGYNEQFF.

Of note for this clone: The read stops 3 residues short of the end of the CDR3; the missing end is completed from the germline J gene. The chain links TRBV19 to TRBJ2-5, with TRBD2 matching over 8 bases. V lost 1 base, J lost 2 bases, and 12 bases stayed unmatched. Germline CDR1 and CDR2: LNHDA and SQIVND (reference sequence). The CDR3 consists of 18 residues. CDR3 sequence: CASSIGLAGRRGQETQYF. CDR3 bases read: TGTGCCAGTAGTATAGGGCTAGCGGGCCGGCGGGGACAAGAGACC.

As for this clone: The read halts 3 residues ahead of the CDR3 end, with the missing end drawn from the germline J gene. The chain is built from TRBV7-2 and TRBJ1-4, with no clear D. Looked up from germline, CDR1 is SGHTA and CDR2 is FQGNSA. This CDR3 is built from 15 residues. V lost 5 bases, J lost 3 bases, and 13 bases lay in between. This CDR3 reads CASSPHGGSNEKLFF. The sequenced part of the CDR3 DNA is TGTGCCAGCAGCCCGCACGGAGGGTCTAATGAAAAA.

For this clone: The read gets to within 3 residues of the CDR3 end, and the germline J gene fills in the rest. The V and J genes are TRBV18 and TRBJ2-5, with 8 bases lining up with TRBD2. Germline values: CDR1 KGHSH, CDR2 LQKENI. Unmatched junction bases numbered 9, after V lost 10 bases and J lost 5 bases. The CDR3 runs to 13 residues. Incomplete CDR3 DNA: TGTGCCACCCGAACGGGAGGGGAGGAGACC. This translates into CATRTGGEET. The full CDR3 protein reads CATRTGGEETQYF.

As regards this clone: The read gets to within 3 residues of the CDR3 end, and the germline J gene fills in the rest. The rearrangement uses TRBV7-2 and TRBJ2-2; 10 bases agree with TRBD2. V lost 2 bases and J lost 7; bases outside the gene matches: 4. CDR1 is SGHTA and CDR2 is FQGNSA in the germline V gene. The CDR3 spans 15 residues. The chain's CDR3 is CASSLPSGGGGELFF. CDR3 DNA (partial): TGTGCCAGCAGCTTACCGAGCGGGGGGGGCGGGGAG.